These T cell receptor beta chains were read from a single sample in a study of T cells in Graves' hyperthyroidism and ophthalmopathy. TCRdb re-called the multiplex PCR reads with MiXCR, one entry per CDR3 protein. The table lists around 300,000 distinct CDR3 sequences, around 22% of them singletons, with around 62% in the top ten. Sequenced: blood. The receptors originated from a man aged 25 to 40 with Graves' ophthalmopathy. Both conserved end residues are part of each CDR3. Fields, in order: CDR3 DNA, CDR3 protein, CDR3 length, J gene, clone size, D gene, V gene. A D gene is named only where the DNA matches it firmly. Expanded clones are given a class, and other clones once, few, many or no size at all.

CDR3nt: TGTGCCACCAGTGATTCGCGACAGGGGATTTTACAGCCCCAGCATTTT; CDR3aa: CATSDSRQGILQPQHF; len: 16; j_gene: TRBJ1-5; abundance: many; d_gene: TRBD1; v_gene: TRBV24-1
CDR3nt: TGCGCCAGCAGCTTGAGGGGAGTGGCAGATACGCAGTATTTT; CDR3aa: CASSLRGVADTQYF; len: 14; j_gene: TRBJ2-3; abundance: NA; d_gene: NA; v_gene: TRBV5-1
CDR3nt: TGTGCCAGCAGCTCGTCACTAGCCCAGCAGTATTTT; CDR3aa: CASSSSLAQQYF; len: 12; j_gene: TRBJ2-3; abundance: many; d_gene: NA; v_gene: TRBV11-3
CDR3nt: TGTGCCAGCAGTTTTTTGGACAGAACCTACGAGCAGTACTTC; CDR3aa: CASSFLDRTYEQYF; len: 14; j_gene: TRBJ2-7; abundance: NA; d_gene: NA; v_gene: TRBV27
CDR3nt: TGTGCCAGCAGCCCCAAGGGAGTCAGGCAAGAGACCCAGTACTTC; CDR3aa: CASSPKGVRQETQYF; len: 15; j_gene: TRBJ2-5; abundance: many; d_gene: NA; v_gene: TRBV11-3
CDR3nt: TGTGCCAGCAGTGACTCGGTACAGGGGGCAGATACGCAGTATTTT; CDR3aa: CASSDSVQGADTQYF; len: 15; j_gene: TRBJ2-3; abundance: few; d_gene: TRBD1; v_gene: TRBV6-4
CDR3nt: TGTGCCAGCAGCTTAGGCAGCACAAGCCCCCTCCACTTT; CDR3aa: CASSLGSTSPLHF; len: 13; j_gene: TRBJ1-6; abundance: few; d_gene: NA; v_gene: TRBV7-3
CDR3nt: TGTGCCAGCAGTAAGGGGACAGCCCCCCCCTACGAGCAGTACTTC; CDR3aa: CASSKGTAPPYEQYF; len: 15; j_gene: TRBJ2-7; abundance: NA; d_gene: TRBD1; v_gene: TRBV6-1
CDR3nt: TGTGCCACTAAGGGGGTCTCCTACGAGCAGTACTTC; CDR3aa: CATKGVSYEQYF; len: 12; j_gene: TRBJ2-7; abundance: NA; d_gene: NA; v_gene: TRBV7-9
CDR3nt: TGTGCCAGCAGTTTGGCGGCTGTCTATGGCTACACCTTC; CDR3aa: CASSLAAVYGYTF; len: 13; j_gene: TRBJ1-2; abundance: many; d_gene: NA; v_gene: TRBV28
CDR3nt: TGCAGTGCTAGAGAGGCCGGGGTTGGCACTGAAGCTTTCTTT; CDR3aa: CSAREAGVGTEAFF; len: 14; j_gene: TRBJ1-1; abundance: few; d_gene: NA; v_gene: TRBV20-1
CDR3nt: TGTGCCAGCTCACCATCGGGGGCTGGCTATGGCTACACCTTC; CDR3aa: CASSPSGAGYGYTF; len: 14; j_gene: TRBJ1-2; abundance: NA; d_gene: NA; v_gene: TRBV18
CDR3nt: TGTGCCAGCAGCCAAGGGAGTTGGTTGGGGACTAGCGGGAGGGCCAATGAGCAGTTCTTC; CDR3aa: CASSQGSWLGTSGRANEQFF; len: 20; j_gene: TRBJ2-1; abundance: few; d_gene: TRBD2; v_gene: TRBV3-1
CDR3nt: TGTGCCAGCAGCCAAGTTAGGATCATGAACACTGAAGCTTTCTTT; CDR3aa: CASSQVRIMNTEAFF; len: 15; j_gene: TRBJ1-1; abundance: many; d_gene: NA; v_gene: TRBV3-1